This T cell receptor (beta chain) came from a study of shared clonotypes between healthy human individuals. This table comes from immunoSEQ multiplex PCR, and its TCRdb copy is limited to in-frame clones, with some not included. The table lists around 980,000 clones, around 78% of them singletons. CDR1 is SNHLY and CDR2 is FYNNEI in the germline V gene. The V and J ends lost 7 bases and 4 bases respectively, with 8 bases between them. The CDR3 covers 11 residues. This clone has a handful of counts. The specimen was memory CD4+ T cells from PBMCs. The subset here: CD45RA-negative fraction. The chain joins TRBV2 to TRBJ2-7, with TRBD2 as a possible D gene (5 bases). This receptor was taken from a man aged 18 to 30 in good health. Some clones in this sample may be carry-over from other donors' samples. The DNA for the CDR3 is TGTGCCAGCACAAGGGAGTACGAGCAGTACTTC. Its protein product is CASTREYEQYF.